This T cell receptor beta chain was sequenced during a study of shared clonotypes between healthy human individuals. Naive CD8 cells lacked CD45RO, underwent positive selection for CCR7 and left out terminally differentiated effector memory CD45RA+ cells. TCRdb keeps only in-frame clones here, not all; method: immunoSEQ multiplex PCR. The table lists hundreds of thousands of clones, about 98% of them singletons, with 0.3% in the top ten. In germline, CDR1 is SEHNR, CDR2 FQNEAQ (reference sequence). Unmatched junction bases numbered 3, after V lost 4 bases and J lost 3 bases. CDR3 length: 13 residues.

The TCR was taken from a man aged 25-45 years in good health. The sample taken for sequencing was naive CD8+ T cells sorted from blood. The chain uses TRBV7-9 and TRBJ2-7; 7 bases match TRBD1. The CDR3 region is CASSSQGYYEQYF. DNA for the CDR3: TGTGCCAGCAGCTCACAGGGGTACTACGAGCAGTACTTC.